The clone carrying this T cell receptor (beta chain) turned up a few times. Original processing notes: The assay estimated nucleated cells by amplifying reference gene primers. Libraries were prepared by immunoSEQ multiplex PCR; TCRdb keeps only in-frame clonotypes and omits some of them. V, J and clone size derive from that table, while D and trimming were established from the DNA sequence. The repertoire consists of more than 85,000 clones, with about four fifths occurring once and the leading ten covering approximately 15%. Looked up from germline, CDR1 is SGHAT and CDR2 is FQNNGV. The CDR3 extends over 16 amino acids. Losses at the gene ends were 4 bases for V and 2 bases for J; bases not matched to a gene: 10. This sample was included in a study of blood T cell repertoires in COVID-19. Background on the study: Acute-phase and convalescent COVID-19 samples originated in the United States, Italy and Spain. The analysed material was cDNA or gDNA that came from T cells, B-cell-depleted T cells, or PBMCs.

The sample taken for sequencing was peripheral blood. The chain joins TRBV11-2 to TRBJ2-7; 8 bases match TRBD1. The TCR comes from an older woman with acute or convalescent COVID-19. In DNA, the CDR3 is TGTGCCAGCAGCTCCATCCATAACAGGGGGACCTACGAGCAGTACTTC. Residues: CASSSIHNRGTYEQYF. The full variable domain, completed using reference TRBV11-2 and TRBJ2-7, is EAGVAQSPRYKIIEKRQSVAFWCNPISGHATLYWYQQILGQGPKLLIQFQNNGVVDDSQLPKDRFSAERLKGVDSTLKIQPAKLEDSAVYLCASSSIHNRGTYEQYFGPGTRLTVT.